This T cell receptor beta chain originates from a study of T cell responses to AZD1222 COVID-19 vaccine. In the study overall: Researchers grouped second doses given at about 4 or about 12 weeks into one pool. Study findings and constraints: Among the donors, most were white British and more were female, and clonal diversity was possibly underestimated. No day 14 peak samples; only post-peak repertoires were characterized. Only a handful of AZD1222 recipients were seropositive at baseline.

V lost 4 bases and J lost 7; bases outside the gene matches: 10. Germline V CDR1 and CDR2: SNHLY, FYNNEI. The CDR3 covers 14 residues. Assay: immunoSEQ multiplex PCR; the TCRdb copy retains only in-frame clones and omits some. This table has about 130,000 clones, 80% to 90% appearing once. As regards this clone: Its antigen is unidentified.

This sequence was found in an adult in good health. This chain joins TRBV2 and TRBJ2-7, with 7 bases matching TRBD1. Material: peripheral blood, obtained on day 0 of AZD1222 vaccination. The CDR3 DNA is TGTGCCAGCAGTGGCACAGGGGTACTGGGTGAGCAGTACTTC. This translates into CASSGTGVLGEQYF.